This T cell receptor (beta chain) was found in a study of cytomegalovirus exposure and HLA in healthy donors. General study findings and limits: In a later analysis, TCR beta V- and J-gene trimming showed a link to a missense DCLRE1C variant.

The trim removed 5 bases at V and 0 bases at J, leaving 6 bases unmatched. Germline CDR1 reads MNHNY; CDR2 reads SVGAGI (reference sequence). The CDR3 loop spans 15 amino acids. Comments on this clone: What it binds is not known.

In the PCR, 60 Vbeta and 13 Jbeta primers were used. Data came from immunoSEQ multiplex PCR; TCRdb stores just in-frame clones and leaves some out. The sample has about 120,000 clones, over 60% seen once. This TCR derives from a woman aged 18 to 35 in good health and CMV-seropositive. This chain uses TRBV6-6 with TRBJ2-7; 8 bases match TRBD2. The sequenced material came from PBMCs. The CDR3 loop reads CASSPGRESSYEQYF. In DNA form, the CDR3 reads TGTGCCAGCAGTCCCGGGAGGGAGAGCTCCTACGAGCAGTACTTC.